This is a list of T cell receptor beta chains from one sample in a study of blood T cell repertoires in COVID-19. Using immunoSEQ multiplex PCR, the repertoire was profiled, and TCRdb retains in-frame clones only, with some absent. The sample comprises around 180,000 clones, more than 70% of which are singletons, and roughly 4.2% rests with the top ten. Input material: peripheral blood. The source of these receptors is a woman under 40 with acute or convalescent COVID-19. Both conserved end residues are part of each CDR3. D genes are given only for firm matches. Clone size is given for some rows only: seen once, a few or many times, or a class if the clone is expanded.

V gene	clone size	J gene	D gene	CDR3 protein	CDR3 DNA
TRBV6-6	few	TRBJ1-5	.	CASSFREKPQHF	TGTGCCAGCAGTTTTCGGGAGAAGCCCCAGCATTTT
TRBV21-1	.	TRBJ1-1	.	CASTLGAGAFF	TGTGCCAGCACCCTAGGGGCAGGAGCTTTCTTT
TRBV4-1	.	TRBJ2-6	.	CASSHDGDSGANVLTF	TGCGCCAGCAGCCATGACGGGGACTCTGGGGCCAACGTCCTGACTTTC
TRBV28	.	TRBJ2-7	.	CASSFVQVFYEQYF	TGTGCCAGCAGTTTCGTACAGGTCTTCTACGAGCAGTACTTC
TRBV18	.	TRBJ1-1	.	CASSPYNLNTEAFF	TGTGCCAGCTCACCGTACAATTTGAACACTGAAGCTTTCTTT
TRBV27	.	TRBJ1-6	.	CASSGGRENSPLHF	TGTGCCAGCAGTGGGGGGAGGGAAAATTCACCCCTCCACTTT
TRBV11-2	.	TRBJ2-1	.	CASSLMGGSYNEQFF	TGTGCCAGCAGCTTAATGGGGGGCTCCTACAATGAGCAGTTCTTC
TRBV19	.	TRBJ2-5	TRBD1	CASSMDRQRPETQYF	TGTGCCAGTAGTATGGACAGGCAGCGGCCAGAGACCCAGTACTTC
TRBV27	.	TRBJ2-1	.	CASSSQVGPYEQFF	TGTGCCAGCAGTTCCCAGGTTGGGCCCTATGAGCAGTTCTTC
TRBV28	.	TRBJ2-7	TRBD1	CASSPLGQGVPWEQYF	TGTGCCAGCAGCCCCCTAGGACAGGGGGTGCCCTGGGAGCAGTACTTC
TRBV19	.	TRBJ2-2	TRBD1	CASRLTGEAAGELFF	TGTGCCAGCAGATTAACAGGGGAAGCAGCCGGGGAGCTGTTTTTT
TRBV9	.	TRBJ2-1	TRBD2	CASSVVPSGTNEQFF	TGTGCCAGCAGCGTAGTCCCTAGCGGGACCAATGAGCAGTTCTTC